The 8 T cell receptor beta chains listed next were all sequenced from one sample in a study of identical twins. Each CDR3 protein gets one entry after TCRdb re-called the 5' RACE reads with MiXCR. The table includes approximately 470,000 distinct CDR3 sequences, approximately 15% detected once. These same data were also listed under a study on yellow fever vaccine responses in identical twins.

Sequenced input: CD4+ T cells sorted from blood. These receptor sequences come from a woman in her late teens or twenties in good health.

In this sample, this clonotype turned up a few times. With a much larger clone just one base away, this may be a read error. This chain links TRBV28 with TRBJ2-3; D gene uncertain. Germline lookup yields CDR1 MDHEN and CDR2 SYDVKM. The CDR3 has 12 amino acids. V shed 5 bases and J shed 6 bases, with 9 bases lying between them. This chain's CDR3 is CASSIRMDTQYF. The CDR3 DNA sequence: TGTGCCAGCAGTATCCGGATGGATACGCAGTATTTT.

The sample holds a few counts of this clonotype. The chain recombines TRBV6-1 with TRBJ2-2; TRBD2 matches at 7 bases. Germline V gene data show CDR1 as MNHNS and CDR2 as SASEGT. V lost 3 bases and J lost 4; bases outside the gene matches: 5. This CDR3 contains 15 residues. CDR3 DNA sequence: TGTGCCAGCAGTGAGCCGGGACTAATCACCGGGGAGCTGTTTTTT. It codes for CASSEPGLITGELFF.

The chain couples TRBV12-3 or TRBV12-4 to TRBJ2-3, with a possible D match to TRBD1 (5 bases). There are 12 residues in the CDR3. Trimming took off 6 bases at V and 5 bases at J, with 9 bases between the two ends. CDR3 sequence reads: CASRPRGDTQYF. The CDR3 DNA reads TGTGCCAGCAGGCCAAGGGGAGATACGCAGTATTTT.

As to this clonotype: The junction differs from germline at one of its ends, possibly a read error. DNA of the CDR3: TGCAGTGCTGGAGAGCCATATACAGGGTTCGATGAAAAACTGTTTTTT. It yields the protein CSAGEPYTGFDEKLFF. J is TRBJ1-4 and V is TRBV20-1; the D gene is possibly TRBD1 (6 bases). This CDR3 has 16 residues. Per germline, CDR1 DFQATT and CDR2 SNEGSKA (reference sequence).

This clonotype has a single count. The chain is built from TRBV5-6 and TRBJ2-5, with D perhaps matching TRBD2 (7 bases). The CDR3 is 16 amino acids. Germline CDR1 and CDR2: SGHDT and YYEEEE. With 0 bases removed from V and 3 bases from J, the gap between germline ends came to 15 bases. The CDR3 loop reads CASSLVAGAREETQYF. CDR3 nucleotide sequence: TGTGCCAGCAGCTTGGTCGCGGGGGCCAGAGAAGAGACCCAGTACTTC.

The chain carries TRBV11-1 and TRBJ2-6; no reliable D call. This CDR3 is 14 amino acids long. Germline V gene lookup returns CDR1 SGHAT and CDR2 FQDESV (reference sequence). Deletions cut 5 bases from V and 4 bases from J, with 9 bases between. The CDR3 loop is CASSPTKGANVLTF. The CDR3 nucleotides are TGTGCCAGCAGCCCAACGAAAGGGGCCAACGTCCTGACTTTC.

The chain couples TRBV2 to TRBJ2-5; 10 nucleotides agree with TRBD2. J gave up 4 bases and V 1 base, and 6 bases lay outside the gene matches. The CDR3 extends over 16 amino acids. The germline V gene encodes CDR1 SNHLY and CDR2 FYNNEI. CDR3 sequence (DNA): TGTGCCAGCAGTGAAGGTCGGACTAGCGGTCGAGAGACCCAGTACTTC. Translating gives CASSEGRTSGRETQYF.

This clonotype was seen a handful of times. The J gene is TRBJ1-4, the V gene TRBV5-1; a weak D match, TRBD1 (6 bases). With 5 bases removed from V and 10 bases from J, the gap between germline ends came to 12 bases. Germline CDR1 reads SGHRS; CDR2 reads YFSETQ. The CDR3 is made up of 12 amino acids. The CDR3 nucleotides read TGCGCCAGCAGTGACAGGTCGGGAAAACTGTTTTTT. Translation gives CASSDRSGKLFF.